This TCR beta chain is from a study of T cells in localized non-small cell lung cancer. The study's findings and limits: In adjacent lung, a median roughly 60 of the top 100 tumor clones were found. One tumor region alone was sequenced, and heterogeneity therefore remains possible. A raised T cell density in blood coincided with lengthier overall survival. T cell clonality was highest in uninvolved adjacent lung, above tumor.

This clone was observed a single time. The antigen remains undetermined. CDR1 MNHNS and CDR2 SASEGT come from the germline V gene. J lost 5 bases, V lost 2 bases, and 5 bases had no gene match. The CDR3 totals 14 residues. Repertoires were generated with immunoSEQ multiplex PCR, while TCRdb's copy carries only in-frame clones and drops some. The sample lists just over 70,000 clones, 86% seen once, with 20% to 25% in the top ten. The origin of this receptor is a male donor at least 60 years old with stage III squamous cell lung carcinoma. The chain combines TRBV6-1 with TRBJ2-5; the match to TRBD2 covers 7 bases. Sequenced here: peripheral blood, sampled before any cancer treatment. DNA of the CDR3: TGTGCCAGCAGTGAAATTGTGGGGGGGGAGACCCAGTACTTC. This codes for CASSEIVGGETQYF.